This TCR beta chain originates from a study of radiotherapy plus CTLA-4 blockade in lung cancer. Study observations and caveats: Early blood T cell clone dynamics, with interferon-beta, were reported to best predict response.

Profiling relied on immunoSEQ multiplex PCR, and the TCRdb table lists in-frame clones only, not all of them. The table shows about 60,000 clones, with about 85% occurring only once. In regard to this clone: Its matching antigen is unknown.

There are 14 residues in the CDR3. This clonotype was obtained from a human donor with non-small cell lung cancer who had a partial response to radiotherapy plus ipilimumab. Material: peripheral blood, obtained from a patient treated with radiotherapy plus ipilimumab. The gene calls are TRBV21-1 and TRBJ2-1; the table's D call TRBD2 went unverified against the DNA. TRBV21-1 is reported as a pseudogene. The CDR3 region is CASSLLAEYNEQFF. The CDR3 nucleotides read TGTGCCAGCAGCCTCCTAGCGGAGTACAATGAGCAGTTCTTC.